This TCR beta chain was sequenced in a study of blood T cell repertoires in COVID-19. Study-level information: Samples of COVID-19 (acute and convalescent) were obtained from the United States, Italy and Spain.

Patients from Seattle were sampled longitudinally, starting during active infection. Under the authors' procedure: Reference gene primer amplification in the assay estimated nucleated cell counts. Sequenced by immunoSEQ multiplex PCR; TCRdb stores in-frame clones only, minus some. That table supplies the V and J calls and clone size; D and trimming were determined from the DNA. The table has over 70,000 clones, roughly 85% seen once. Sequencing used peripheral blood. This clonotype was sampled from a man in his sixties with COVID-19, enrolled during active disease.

CDR3 bases: TGTGCCAGCAGTGAACGAACAGGAAACTCTGGAAACACCATATATTTT. It specifies CASSERTGNSGNTIYF. The J gene is TRBJ1-3, the V gene TRBV6-1, with D possibly matching TRBD1 (5 bases). The V gene's germline CDR1 is MNHNS and CDR2 SASEGT. V was trimmed by 2 bases and J by 0 bases, leaving 11 bases between them. The CDR3 is 16 amino acids.